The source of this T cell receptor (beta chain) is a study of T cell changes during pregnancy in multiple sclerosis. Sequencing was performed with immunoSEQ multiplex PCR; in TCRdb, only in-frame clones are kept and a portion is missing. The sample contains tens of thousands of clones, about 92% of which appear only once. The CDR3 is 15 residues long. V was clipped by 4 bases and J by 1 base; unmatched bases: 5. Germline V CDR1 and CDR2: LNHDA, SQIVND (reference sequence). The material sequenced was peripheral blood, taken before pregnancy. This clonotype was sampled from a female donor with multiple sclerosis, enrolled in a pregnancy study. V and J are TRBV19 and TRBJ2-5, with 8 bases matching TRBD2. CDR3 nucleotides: TGTGCCAGTAGTAGAATAGCGGGGCCCCAAGAGACCCAGTACTTC. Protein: CASSRIAGPQETQYF. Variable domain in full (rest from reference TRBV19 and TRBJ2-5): DGGITQSPKYLFRKEGQNVTLSCEQNLNHDAMYWYRQDPGQGLRLIYYSQIVNDFQKGDIAEGYSVSREKKESFPLTVTSAQKNPTAFYLCASSRIAGPQETQYFGPGTRLLVL.